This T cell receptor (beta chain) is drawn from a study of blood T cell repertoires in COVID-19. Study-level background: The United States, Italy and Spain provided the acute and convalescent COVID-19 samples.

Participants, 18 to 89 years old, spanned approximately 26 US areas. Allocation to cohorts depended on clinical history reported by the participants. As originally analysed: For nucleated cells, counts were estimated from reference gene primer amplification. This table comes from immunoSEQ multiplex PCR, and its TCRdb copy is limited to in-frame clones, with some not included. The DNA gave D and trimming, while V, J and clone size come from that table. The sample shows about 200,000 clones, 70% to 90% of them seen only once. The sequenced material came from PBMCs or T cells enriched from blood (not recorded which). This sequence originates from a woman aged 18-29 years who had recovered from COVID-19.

The chain's CDR3 is CASSPGEWSGKLFF. CDR3 coding DNA: TGTGCCAGCTCACCGGGAGAGTGGAGTGGAAAACTGTTTTTT. This chain links TRBV18 with TRBJ1-4; no definite D call. Germline V gene lookup returns CDR1 KGHSH and CDR2 LQKENI. The CDR3 consists of 14 residues. V gave up 3 bases and J gave up 10 bases, with 15 bases separating them.